This T cell receptor beta chain derives from a study of blood T cell repertoires in COVID-19. Across the study: The origin of the acute and convalescent COVID-19 samples was the United States, Italy and Spain. Sources were T cells, B-cell-depleted T cells, or PBMCs; the material itself was cDNA or gDNA.

Followed longitudinally, the Seattle patients had been enrolled during active infection. In the authors' methods: By means of reference gene primer amplification, nucleated cell counts were estimated. This table comes from immunoSEQ multiplex PCR, and its TCRdb copy is limited to in-frame clones, with some not included. V and J calls and clone size are as listed in that table; D and trimming were resolved from the DNA. This sample carries about 110,000 clones, more than 70% of them seen once, and the ten largest clones take 5% to 6%. Germline V gene lookup returns CDR1 LNHDA and CDR2 SQIVND (reference sequence). V lost 3 bases, J lost 5 bases, and 11 bases stayed unmatched. This CDR3 region has 16 residues.

J is TRBJ1-2 and V is TRBV19, with TRBD1 matching over 8 bases. The receptor was isolated from a woman in her sixties or seventies with COVID-19, enrolled during active disease. Sequencing was done on a sample of peripheral blood. The CDR3 bases are TGTGCCAGTAGTATGGCAGGGGGCAGACGTCTATATGGCTACACCTTC. Its translation: CASSMAGGRRLYGYTF.